The next 20 T cell receptor beta chains were all read from a single sample in a study of T cells in Graves' hyperthyroidism and ophthalmopathy. RNA transcripts served as the template for amplifying TCR beta CDR3 regions. With the HTBI primer set, the TCR CDR3 went through a first round of RT-PCR. TCRdb redid the calling of the multiplex PCR reads with MiXCR, one entry per CDR3 protein. The sample holds 500,000 to 650,000 distinct CDR3 sequences; about 45% are singletons and the top ten take about two fifths. Input material: peripheral blood or thyroid tissue (not recorded which). These receptor sequences come from an adult woman with Graves' disease, either hyperthyroidism or ophthalmopathy (not recorded which).

This clonotype was seen ten or more times. V is TRBV20-1 and J is TRBJ1-2; 9 bases map to TRBD1. After removal of 5 bases from V and 6 bases from J, the junction contained 4 bases not matched to a gene. Looked up from germline, CDR1 is DFQATT and CDR2 is SNEGSKA (reference sequence). The CDR3 has 12 amino acids. CDR3 DNA sequence: TGCAGTGCTCTACAGGGGGCTGATGGCTACACCTTC. This sequence encodes CSALQGADGYTF.

V usage is TRBV6-5 and J usage is TRBJ1-2; D is ambiguous. The germline V gene has CDR1 MNHEY and CDR2 SVGAGI. CDR3 length: 13 residues. Trimming pared 4 bases from V and 6 bases from J, leaving 12 bases between. The CDR3 loop is CASSLGASDGYTF. The CDR3 nucleotides read TGTGCCAGCAGTTTGGGTGCGTCGGATGGCTACACCTTC.

Ten or more counts support this clonotype. The gene calls are TRBV2 and TRBJ1-6; 7 nucleotides agree with TRBD1. This CDR3 contains 14 residues. V dropped 5 bases and J dropped 6; count of bases not matched to a gene: 4. Germline loops: CDR1 SNHLY, CDR2 FYNNEI. The CDR3 region is CASSYRDSNSPLHF. As DNA, the CDR3 is TGTGCCAGCAGTTACCGGGACAGTAATTCACCCCTCCACTTT.

V is TRBV10-3 and J is TRBJ2-5, with 7 bases fitting TRBD1. This CDR3 region has 15 residues. CDR1 ENHRY and CDR2 SYGVKD come from the germline V gene. With 3 bases clipped from V and 2 bases from J, the junction kept 6 bases outside the gene matches. The CDR3: CAISDGTESQETQYF. Written as DNA, the CDR3 is TGTGCCATCAGTGACGGGACAGAAAGTCAAGAGACCCAGTACTTC.

J is TRBJ1-2 and V is TRBV29-1; no clear D gene. The CDR3 extends over 13 amino acids. V dropped 1 base and J dropped 1 base, with 7 bases sitting between them. Germline V CDR1 and CDR2: SQVTM, ANQGSEA. DNA of the CDR3: TGCAGCGTTGAAGCACTGCTTAACTATGGCTACACCTTC. Its protein product is CSVEALLNYGYTF.

V gene TRBV20-1 combines with J gene TRBJ2-2; D is possibly TRBD1 (6 bases). Germline V gene data show CDR1 as DFQATT and CDR2 as SNEGSKA (reference sequence). The CDR3 consists of 13 residues. V dropped 6 bases and J dropped 1 base, with 9 bases sitting between them. CDR3 DNA sequence: TGCAGTGCCCTAGGGGGGAACACCGGGGAGCTGTTTTTT. This gives the protein CSALGGNTGELFF.

In the case of this clonotype: Sequence at one end of the junction differs from germline and may be a read error. The rearrangement links TRBV11-2 to TRBJ1-4; TRBD1 might be the D (6 bases). Per the germline V gene, CDR1 is SGHAT and CDR2 is FQNNGV. This CDR3 contains 15 residues. The CDR3 region has the DNA TGCGCCAGCAGCCAAGCAACAGGGAATTATGAAAAACTGTTTTTT. It translates to CASSQATGNYEKLFF.

This clonotype appeared a few times. The J gene is TRBJ1-5, the V gene TRBV29-1, with a possible D match to TRBD1 (5 bases). This CDR3 is built from 13 residues. Per germline, CDR1 SQVTM and CDR2 ANQGSEA. V dropped 4 bases and J dropped 6 bases, with 13 bases sitting between them. CDR3 sequence reads: CSVGAWGGQPQHF. The CDR3 coding sequence is TGCAGCGTTGGGGCCTGGGGGGGTCAGCCCCAGCATTTT.

Of note for this clonotype: A much larger clone is a single base away; this may be a read error. The V call is TRBV5-1, the J call TRBJ2-7, with D maybe TRBD2 (6 bases). From germline, CDR1 is SGHRS and CDR2 YFSETQ. Trimming pared 4 bases from V and 6 bases from J, leaving 17 bases between. The CDR3 has 14 residues. For the CDR3, the DNA is TGCGCCAGCAGCCCCACCGGGGGACCCTGCGAGCAGTACTTC. Its protein is CASSPTGGPCEQYF.

The V gene is TRBV7-9, the J gene TRBJ2-7, with D unresolved. Germline lookup yields CDR1 SEHNR and CDR2 FQNEAQ (reference sequence). The V and J ends lost 4 bases and 4 bases respectively, with 14 bases between them. The CDR3 length is 14 residues. CDR3 in DNA: TGTGCCAGCAGCTCCATTCGCCCACCTTACGAGCAGTACTTC. Translated, it gives CASSSIRPPYEQYF.

This clonotype showed up just a few times. This chain connects TRBV7-9 to TRBJ1-1, with D possibly being TRBD1 (5 bases). From germline, CDR1 is SEHNR and CDR2 FQNEAQ (reference sequence). Trimming took 3 bases from V and 1 from J, leaving 15 bases between them. The CDR3 spans 16 residues. The CDR3 DNA reads TGTGCCAGCAGCTTGACTCCGGGGCGACAGAACACTGAAGCTTTCTTT. Translating gives CASSLTPGRQNTEAFF.

This clonotype appeared a few times. The V call is TRBV5-1, the J call TRBJ2-3; 8 nucleotides agree with TRBD2. The CDR3 spans 14 residues. CDR1 is SGHRS, CDR2 YFSETQ, per germline. Trimming cost V 3 bases and J 4 bases; bases outside gene matches: 4. The CDR3 nucleotides are TGCGCCAGCAGCTGGACTAGCCAGGCAGATACGCAGTATTTT. This gives the protein CASSWTSQADTQYF. The full variable domain, with the rest looked up from reference TRBV5-1 and TRBJ2-3, is KAGVTQTPRYLIKTRGQQVTLSCSPISGHRSVSWYQQTPGQGLQFLFEYFSETQRNKGNFPGRFSGRQFSNSRSEMNVSTLELGDSALYLCASSWTSQADTQYFGPGTRLTVL.

As regards this clonotype: A read error may be the cause here, since a much bigger clone is one base away. The chain has TRBV12-3 or TRBV12-4 and TRBJ2-7, with D perhaps TRBD2 (5 bases). CDR3 length: 13 residues. The CDR3 nucleotides read TGTGCCAGCAGTTTAGGGACTCCCTACGGGCAGTACTTC. Amino acid sequence: CASSLGTPYGQYF.

This clonotype appeared many times. CDR3 DNA: TGTGCCAGCAGCCAAGAATATCAGGGCGTCGTGGACGAGCAGTACTTC. It yields the protein CASSQEYQGVVDEQYF. This chain uses TRBV4-2 with TRBJ2-7, with D possibly being TRBD1 (5 bases). The germline CDR1 and CDR2 sequences are LGHNA and YNFKEQ. This CDR3 region has 16 residues. V was clipped by 0 bases and J by 5 bases, with 17 bases between them.

This chain joins TRBV24-1 and TRBJ2-5; the D is unclear. Germline loops: CDR1 KGHDR, CDR2 SFDVKD. V shed 9 bases and J shed 6 bases, with 10 bases lying between them. This CDR3 is built from 11 residues. The CDR3 spells CATGVSQTQYF. CDR3 nucleotides: TGTGCCACCGGGGTATCGCAGACCCAGTACTTC.

This clonotype was seen a handful of times. The gene calls are TRBV10-2 and TRBJ1-5; 7 bases align to TRBD1. This CDR3 comprises 14 residues. V shed 6 bases, J shed 4 bases, and the junction held 6 bases outside the gene matches. Germline V CDR1 and CDR2: WSHSY, SAAADI. The CDR3 sequence is CASRNRGRNQPQHF. The CDR3 nucleotides read TGCGCCAGCAGGAACAGGGGCCGGAATCAGCCCCAGCATTTT.

This chain connects TRBV15 to TRBJ2-5; D uncertain. This CDR3 comprises 13 residues. CDR1 and CDR2 (germline): LNHNV, YYDKDF (reference sequence). Trimming shortened V by 4 bases and J by 4 bases, and 10 bases separated the two germline ends. The chain's CDR3 is CATSTGVVETQYF. CDR3 nucleotide sequence: TGTGCCACCAGCACGGGTGTTGTAGAGACCCAGTACTTC.

This clonotype appeared many times. CDR3 in DNA: TGCAGTGCTGACAGGGCGAGCGAGCAGTACTTC. Translating gives CSADRASEQYF. The V gene is TRBV20-1, the J gene TRBJ2-7, with 7 bases aligning to TRBD1. This CDR3 has 11 amino acids. Germline assignment: CDR1 DFQATT and CDR2 SNEGSKA (reference sequence). J was trimmed by 6 bases and V by 5 bases; bases with no gene match: 4.

As concerns this clonotype: Since no conserved phenylalanine or tryptophan closes the CDR3, a read error is the likely cause. No DNA is shown, since the ends of the CDR3 on it are uncertain; the CDR3 is the one TCRdb lists. The chain employs TRBV5-1 and TRBJ1-3. The CDR3 length equals 11 residues, ends included. Germline V lookup: CDR1 SGHRS, CDR2 YFSETQ. CDR3 residues: CASSLLAGAGT.

The J gene is TRBJ2-7, the V gene TRBV7-2, with 9 positions matching TRBD2. The DNA end is more similar to TRBJ2-1, so the J call may be wrong. This CDR3 is 16 amino acids long. From germline, CDR1 is SGHTA and CDR2 FQGNSA. CDR3 residues: CASSFTAGGGYNEQFF. The DNA of the CDR3 is TGTGCCAGCAGCTTCACAGCGGGAGGAGGGTACAATGAGCAGTTCTTC.